The 18 T cell receptor beta chains reported below all come from one sample, sequenced in a study of T cell responses to AZD1222 COVID-19 vaccine. The assay was immunoSEQ multiplex PCR, and TCRdb's table has in-frame clones only and misses some. The table has about 100,000 clones, under 95% seen once. The material sequenced was peripheral blood, taken on day 0 of AZD1222 vaccination. These receptors originate from an adult in good health.

The CDR3 region is CASSLAGGPYEQYF. The CDR3 region has the DNA TGTGCCAGCAGCTTAGCGGGAGGGCCCTACGAGCAGTACTTC. The gene calls are TRBV7-2 and TRBJ2-7; 7 bases fit TRBD2. The CDR3 covers 14 residues. Germline lookup yields CDR1 SGHTA and CDR2 FQGNSA. V lost 0 bases and J lost 2; bases outside the gene matches: 1.

This clone was picked up one time. In DNA, the CDR3 is TGTGCCAGCAGTTACGGCGGCCAGGTCACAGATACGCAGTATTTT. This encodes CASSYGGQVTDTQYF. The chain uses TRBV6-5 and TRBJ2-3; D not certain. V gave up 2 bases and J gave up 2 bases, with 11 bases separating them. The CDR3 spans 15 residues. CDR1 and CDR2 from the germline V gene are MNHEY and SVGAGI.

This chain connects TRBV6-2 or TRBV6-3 to TRBJ1-6; D gene unclear. Germline V gene lookup returns CDR1 MNHEY and CDR2 SVGEGT. This CDR3 has 14 amino acids. The V gene lost 2 bases and the J gene lost 5 bases, with 7 bases spanning the gap. CDR3 sequence: CASSYVRDNSPLHF. CDR3 DNA: TGTGCCAGCAGTTACGTGAGAGATAATTCACCCCTCCACTTT.

V usage is TRBV13 and J usage is TRBJ1-1; D remains ambiguous. This CDR3 has 14 amino acids. V was shortened by 5 bases and J by 0 bases, with 10 bases between the two germline ends. Germline CDR1 reads PRHDT; CDR2 reads FYEKMQ (reference sequence). This CDR3 reads CASSHQTMNTEAFF. The CDR3 DNA sequence: TGTGCCAGCAGCCACCAGACAATGAACACTGAAGCTTTCTTT.

This clone came up a few times. This chain links TRBV6-5 with TRBJ1-2; weak D call: TRBD1 (5 bases). The CDR3 is 12 amino acids. Per germline, CDR1 MNHEY and CDR2 SVGAGI. V shed 8 bases and J shed 6 bases, with 13 bases lying between them. CDR3 nucleotides: TGTGCCAGCCTCACCCCAGGGAATGGCTACACCTTC. It is translated as CASLTPGNGYTF.

V gene TRBV5-1 combines with J gene TRBJ1-2, with D unresolved. The length of the CDR3 is 12 residues. Trimming took off 4 bases at V and 3 bases at J, with 7 bases between the two ends. The germline V gene encodes CDR1 SGHRS and CDR2 YFSETQ. CDR3 nucleotide sequence: TGCGCCAGCAGCGGAGAGGACTATGGCTACACCTTC. Its protein product is CASSGEDYGYTF.

This chain joins TRBV15 and TRBJ1-4, with 9 bases matching TRBD1. Germline loops: CDR1 LNHNV, CDR2 YYDKDF (reference sequence). V trimming: 1 base; J trimming: 6 bases; junction bases outside the gene matches: 12. The CDR3 sequence is 18 residues long. The CDR3 coding sequence is TGTGCCACCAGCAGAGGACAGGGGGTAGGCCGAGTAGATGAAAAACTGTTTTTT. The encoded protein is CATSRGQGVGRVDEKLFF.

The chain has TRBV14 and TRBJ1-2; TRBD1 matches at 7 bases. The V gene's germline CDR1 is SGHDN and CDR2 FVKESK. The CDR3 consists of 14 residues. The junction had 7 bases not matched to a gene; V was cut back by 2 bases and J by 7 bases. CDR3 sequence: CASSQKGGGGGYTF. The CDR3 region has the DNA TGTGCCAGCAGCCAAAAAGGGGGCGGTGGTGGCTACACCTTC.

The rearrangement links TRBV7-6 to TRBJ2-2; 7 bases agree with TRBD2. The CDR3 sequence is 16 residues long. The V and J ends lost 5 bases and 4 bases, in that order; junction bases with no gene match: 10. The germline gives CDR1 SGHVS, CDR2 FNYEAQ. CDR3 DNA sequence: TGTGCCAGCAGCATCCGGTCGGGGGAGGGCACCGGGGAGCTGTTTTTT. Its protein is CASSIRSGEGTGELFF. The variable domain in full, completed from reference TRBV7-6 and TRBJ2-2, reads GAGVSQSPRYKVTKRGQDVALRCDPISGHVSLYWYRQALGQGPEFLTYFNYEAQQDKSGLPNDRFSAERPEGSISTLTIQRTEQRDSAMYRCASSIRSGEGTGELFFGEGSRLTVL.

The chain has TRBV6-5 and TRBJ1-2; D perhaps matches TRBD1 (6 bases). CDR3 size: 14 residues. Germline CDR1 is MNHEY and CDR2 is SVGAGI. V lost 5 bases, J lost 4 bases, and 14 bases lay in between. The DNA of the CDR3 is TGTGCCAGCAGTCGACAGGAGAGTTTCTATGGCTACACCTTC. Translation gives CASSRQESFYGYTF.

CDR3 bases: TGTGCCAGCAGCTTGCAGGGATTAGAACAGCCCCAGCATTTT. Translated, it gives CASSLQGLEQPQHF. This rearrangement joins TRBV7-2 to TRBJ1-5; maybe TRBD1 (5 bases). This CDR3 is 14 amino acids long. From germline, CDR1 is SGHTA and CDR2 FQGNSA. The germline V and J ends were trimmed by 3 bases and 7 bases, with 13 bases remaining between them. The variable domain in full, completed from reference TRBV7-2 and TRBJ1-5, reads GAGVSQSPSNKVTEKGKDVELRCDPISGHTALYWYRQSLGQGLEFLIYFQGNSAPDKSGLPSDRFSAERTGGSVSTLTIQRTQQEDSAVYLCASSLQGLEQPQHFGDGTRLSIL.

This clone was seen a single time. The chain carries TRBV6-6 and TRBJ2-7; TRBD1 might be the D (5 bases). The V gene's germline CDR1 is MNHNY and CDR2 SVGAGI (reference sequence). Trimming removed 8 bases at V and 10 bases at J, with 24 bases between. This CDR3 contains 14 residues. CDR3 region: CASQPGPREGEQYF. The CDR3 DNA is TGTGCCAGCCAACCGGGCCCCAGGGAAGGGGAACAGTACTTC.

The rearrangement joins TRBV2 to TRBJ1-2; D possibly corresponds to TRBD1 (5 bases). This CDR3 spans 15 amino acids. From germline, CDR1 is SNHLY and CDR2 FYNNEI. The germline V and J ends were trimmed by 2 bases and 8 bases, with 18 bases remaining between them. The CDR3 DNA is TGTGCCAGCAGTGAAAGAGGGGCCGCGGTTGAGGGCTACACCTTC. The encoded protein is CASSERGAAVEGYTF.

The chain is built from TRBV10-3 and TRBJ2-5; no clear D. Germline V gives CDR1 ENHRY, CDR2 SYGVKD. Trimming pared 0 bases from V and 5 bases from J, leaving 10 bases between. The CDR3 runs to 14 residues. The CDR3 coding sequence is TGTGCCATCAGTGAGTCGGGTGGGGTTGAGACCCAGTACTTC. As protein: CAISESGGVETQYF.

The sample holds one count of this clone. The chain links TRBV2 to TRBJ1-5; the D is unclear. Between the trimmed V and J ends, which lost 0 bases and 6 bases, there was a span of 9 bases. The CDR3 is 14 residues long. Germline V gives CDR1 SNHLY, CDR2 FYNNEI. CDR3 amino acids: CASSEARITQPQHF. CDR3 nucleotide sequence: TGTGCCAGCAGTGAAGCGCGTATAACTCAGCCCCAGCATTTT. The entire variable domain, with the rest obtained from reference TRBV2 and TRBJ1-5, is as follows: EPEVTQTPSHQVTQMGQEVILRCVPISNHLYFYWYRQILGQKVEFLVSFYNNEISEKSEIFDDQFSVERPDGSNFTLKIRSTKLEDSAMYFCASSEARITQPQHFGDGTRLSIL.

This chain connects TRBV7-9 to TRBJ1-4, with D possibly matching TRBD1 (6 bases). The length of the CDR3 is 11 residues. The V and J ends lost 3 bases and 13 bases respectively, with 9 bases between them. In germline, CDR1 is SEHNR, CDR2 FQNEAQ (reference sequence). This chain's CDR3 is CASSFDRRLFF. CDR3 sequence (DNA): TGTGCCAGCAGCTTCGACAGGAGACTGTTTTTT.

The CDR3 sequence is CASNRGGTGELFF. CDR3 in DNA: TGTGCCAGCAACAGAGGAGGCACCGGGGAGCTGTTTTTT. This rearrangement joins TRBV2 to TRBJ2-2; possible D gene TRBD2, 5 bases. CDR3 length equals 13 residues. Trimming shortened V by 7 bases and J by 4 bases, and 10 bases separated the two germline ends. CDR1 is SNHLY, CDR2 FYNNEI, per germline.

V usage is TRBV30 and J usage is TRBJ1-4; D remains unclear. This CDR3 region has 15 residues. Trimming shortened V by 1 base and J by 2 bases, and 11 bases separated the two germline ends. The germline V gene has CDR1 GTSNPN and CDR2 SVGIG (reference sequence). The CDR3 protein is CAWSGSGRTNEKLFF. Written as DNA, the CDR3 is TGTGCCTGGAGTGGGTCCGGCCGGACTAATGAAAAACTGTTTTTT. Looking up the rest from reference TRBV30 and TRBJ1-4 gives the full variable domain: SQTIHQWPATLVQPVGSPLSLECTVEGTSNPNLYWYRQAAGRGLQLLFYSVGIGQISSEVPQNLSASRPQDRQFILSSKKLLLSDSGFYLCAWSGSGRTNEKLFFGSGTQLSVL.